Detailed here is one TCR beta chain. Per the original data handling: Quantification of nucleated cells was approximated via reference gene primer amplification. TCRdb's copy holds only in-frame clones and misses some; the assay was immunoSEQ multiplex PCR. V and J calls and clone size come straight from that table; D and trimming were deduced from the DNA. The sample consists of 100,000 to 150,000 clones, about 88% of them appearing once. This sample is drawn from a study of blood T cell repertoires in COVID-19. Those enrolled, adults aged roughly 18 to 95 years, came from roughly 23 US areas. Each participant's cohort was designated according to participant-reported clinical history. Recovery meant two consecutive negative NP/OP PCR tests, professional clearance, or resolved symptoms. The germline gives CDR1 SGHTA, CDR2 FQGNSA. There are 15 residues in the CDR3. The V end lost 1 base, the J end lost 6 bases, and 12 bases lay between the germline ends.

V gene TRBV7-2 combines with J gene TRBJ2-2, with a weak D call TRBD1 (6 bases). The specimen sequenced was PBMCs or T cells enriched from blood (not recorded which). The receptor's source is a woman aged 50 to 60 who had recovered from COVID-19. The CDR3 loop is CASSLGHRVSGELFF. Written as DNA, the CDR3 is TGTGCCAGCAGCTTAGGTCACAGGGTATCCGGGGAGCTGTTTTTT.